This is a list of T cell receptor beta chains from one sample in a study of vaccination and CD4 T cells after COVID-19. These receptors' targets are unknown. TCRdb reprocessed the PCR reads via MiXCR and lists one record per CDR3 protein. The data hold roughly 19,000 distinct CDR3 sequences, with approximately 60% observed a single time. Sequencing input: CD4+ T cells from blood, cultured in vitro. These TCRs come from a human donor who had recovered from COVID-19. CDR3s include the opening cysteine and the closing phenylalanine or tryptophan. A D gene is named only where the DNA matches it firmly. Clone size, where shown, is once, few, many, or a class for clones that have expanded.

>TRBJ1-5|-|TRBV7-8|-
CASSSDLSAPIWPQHF
TGTGCCAGCAGCTCCGACCTCTCGGCCCCCATTTGGCCCCAGCATTTT
>TRBJ2-5|-|TRBV7-2|TRBD1
CASSIPGTGSTQYF
TGTGCCAGCAGTATCCCCGGGACAGGGTCGACCCAGTACTTC
>TRBJ1-1|-|TRBV19|TRBD1
CATSIQGAKNTEAFF
TGTGCCACCTCGATACAGGGGGCGAAGAACACTGAAGCTTTCTTT
>TRBJ2-5|-|TRBV11-2|TRBD2
CASSLRRRILAGASVETQYF
TGTGCCAGCAGCTTAAGGCGCCGAATCCTAGCGGGAGCCTCCGTGGAGACCCAGTACTTC
>TRBJ2-1|-|TRBV29-1|TRBD2
CSVPSLLAGISGNEQFF
TGCAGCGTCCCTTCCTTATTAGCGGGAATCTCGGGGAATGAGCAGTTCTTC
>TRBJ2-7|-|TRBV5-8|-
CASSFLGGGASYEQYF
TGTGCCAGCAGCTTTTTAGGAGGGGGGGCCTCCTACGAGCAGTACTTC
>TRBJ1-2|few|TRBV11-2|-
CASSLGWGQLLYGYTF
TGTGCCAGCAGCTTAGGATGGGGACAACTCCTCTATGGCTACACCTTC
>TRBJ1-5|few|TRBV19|-
CATAGGAGQPQHF
TGTGCCACCGCGGGGGGGGCAGGGCAGCCCCAGCATTTT
>TRBJ2-3|-|TRBV20-1|-
CSAPWRAGTDTQYF
TGCAGTGCCCCCTGGCGGGCCGGCACAGATACGCAGTATTTT
>TRBJ2-2|few|TRBV20-1|-
CSARAGMADTGELFF
TGCAGTGCTAGAGCAGGGATGGCGGACACCGGGGAGCTGTTTTTT
>TRBJ2-3|-|TRBV19|TRBD1
CASSRTGITDTQYF
TGTGCCAGTAGCCGGACAGGGATCACAGATACGCAGTATTTT
>TRBJ1-1|few|TRBV25-1|TRBD1
CASSGPGTGRTEAFF
TGTGCCAGCAGTGGCCCCGGGACAGGGCGCACTGAAGCTTTCTTT
>TRBJ2-7|-|TRBV7-2|-
CASSFSQSSYEQYF
TGTGCCAGCAGCTTTTCACAGAGCTCCTACGAGCAGTACTTC
>TRBJ2-5|-|TRBV4-2|TRBD2
CASSQAGLAGLAGETQYF
TGTGCCAGCAGCCAAGCCGGACTAGCGGGTTTAGCAGGGGAGACCCAGTACTTC
>TRBJ2-7|-|TRBV6-1|TRBD1
CASVIRPGQGYEQYF
TGTGCCAGCGTCATTCGTCCGGGACAGGGTTACGAGCAGTACTTC
>TRBJ1-1|-|TRBV7-9|-
CASSLSGDTEAFF
TGTGCCAGCAGCTTATCAGGGGACACTGAAGCTTTCTTT
>TRBJ2-7|-|TRBV7-8|-
CASSLVSFYEQYF
TGTGCCAGCAGCTTAGTTTCTTTCTACGAGCAGTACTTC
>TRBJ2-3|-|TRBV11-2|TRBD2
CASSSSGGYTDTQYF
TGTGCCAGCAGCTCCAGCGGGGGGTACACAGATACGCAGTATTTT
>TRBJ1-2|-|TRBV10-3|-
CATTGVYGYTF
TGTGCCACAACAGGTGTCTATGGCTACACCTTC
>TRBJ1-5|few|TRBV27|-
CASSLLGSYQPQHF
TGTGCCAGCAGTTTATTGGGCAGCTATCAGCCCCAGCATTTT
>TRBJ2-7|-|TRBV6-2/TRBV6-3|-
CASSRQETPLYEQYF
TGTGCCAGCAGCCGACAGGAAACGCCGTTATACGAGCAGTACTTC
>TRBJ1-1|few|TRBV6-1|-
CAAVVYTEAFF
TGTGCCGCCGTGGTATACACTGAAGCTTTCTTT
>TRBJ2-1|-|TRBV6-2/TRBV6-3|TRBD2
CASSLDAGGVYEQFF
TGTGCCAGCAGTCTTGACGCGGGGGGTGTATATGAGCAGTTCTTC
>TRBJ2-2|-|TRBV6-1|-
CAIRERSGELFF
TGTGCTATAAGGGAGCGGAGCGGGGAGCTGTTTTTT
>TRBJ2-7|-|TRBV7-2|-
CASSLDFSDYEQYF
TGTGCCAGCAGCTTAGATTTTAGCGACTACGAGCAGTACTTC
>TRBJ2-3|-|TRBV6-1|-
CASSPNRATDTQYF
TGTGCCAGCAGTCCCAACAGGGCCACAGATACGCAGTATTTT
>TRBJ1-5|once|TRBV20-1|-
CSVGGKGNQPQHF
TGCAGTGTTGGCGGAAAGGGCAATCAGCCCCAGCATTTT
>TRBJ2-4|-|TRBV6-2/TRBV6-3|-
CASSYREFENIQYF
TGTGCCAGCAGTTACAGGGAGTTCGAAAACATTCAGTACTTC
>TRBJ1-2|-|TRBV7-2|-
CASSPYSGSDYGYTF
TGTGCCAGCAGCCCCTACTCTGGGTCGGACTATGGCTACACCTTC
>TRBJ2-7|-|TRBV20-1|-
CSARDLASLDYEQYF
TGCAGTGCTAGAGATCTTGCCAGCCTAGACTACGAGCAGTACTTC
>TRBJ1-2|-|TRBV20-1|-
CSASETYGYTF
TGCAGTGCCTCAGAAACCTATGGCTACACCTTC
>TRBJ2-7|-|TRBV11-2|-
CASSWGPTRYEQYF
TGTGCCAGCAGCTGGGGCCCGACTCGATACGAGCAGTACTTC
>TRBJ1-1|-|TRBV20-1|TRBD1
CSAGTGNTEAFF
TGCAGTGCTGGGACAGGGAACACTGAAGCTTTCTTT
>TRBJ2-7|-|TRBV6-1|-
CASSRDPSYEQYF
TGTGCCAGCAGCAGGGACCCTTCCTACGAGCAGTACTTC
>TRBJ2-1|-|TRBV7-2|TRBD2
CASGLAGWDEQFF
TGTGCCTCGGGACTAGCGGGTTGGGATGAGCAGTTCTTC
>TRBJ2-7|-|TRBV15|-
CATSLDLTEQYF
TGTGCCACCAGCCTTGACCTGACCGAGCAGTACTTC
>TRBJ1-3|once|TRBV7-2|-
CASSFTYSGNTIYF
TGTGCCAGCAGCTTCACCTACTCTGGAAACACCATATATTTT
>TRBJ2-5|once|TRBV24-1|TRBD1
CATSDLRTGGLETQYF
TGTGCCACCAGTGATCTACGGACAGGGGGCTTGGAGACCCAGTACTTC
>TRBJ2-7|-|TRBV18|-
CASSPPMDGEQYF
TGTGCCAGCTCACCCCCAATGGACGGGGAGCAGTACTTC
>TRBJ1-1|few|TRBV12-3/TRBV12-4|TRBD1
CASSLRQGAEAFF
TGTGCCAGCAGTTTGCGGCAGGGGGCCGAAGCTTTCTTT
>TRBJ2-2|-|TRBV28|TRBD1
CASSLAQQGARAGELFF
TGTGCCAGCAGTTTAGCCCAACAGGGGGCACGGGCCGGGGAGCTGTTTTTT
>TRBJ1-3|-|TRBV7-6|-
CASSLVMDSGNTIYF
TGTGCCAGCAGCTTAGTCATGGACTCTGGAAACACCATATATTTT
>TRBJ2-7|-|TRBV11-2|-
CASSLGAGTEQYF
TGTGCCAGCAGCTTAGGTGCAGGGACCGAGCAGTACTTC
>TRBJ2-5|-|TRBV19|-
CASSAPTGGLKTQYF
TGTGCCAGTAGTGCCCCGACAGGTGGACTGAAGACCCAGTACTTC
>TRBJ2-3|-|TRBV19|TRBD2
CASSRLAGEGTDTQYF
TGTGCCAGTAGCCGATTAGCGGGAGAGGGCACAGATACGCAGTATTTT
>TRBJ2-7|few|TRBV5-4|TRBD2
CASSAGTSGIQSYEQYF
TGTGCCAGCAGCGCCGGGACTAGCGGGATACAATCCTACGAGCAGTACTTC
>TRBJ2-5|once|TRBV28|-
CASSPATGRRETQYF
TGTGCCAGCAGTCCCGCGACAGGGAGGCGGGAGACCCAGTACTTC
>TRBJ1-1|few|TRBV7-9|-
CASSLQMNTEAFF
TGTGCCAGCAGCTTACAAATGAACACTGAAGCTTTCTTT
>TRBJ2-3|-|TRBV6-2/TRBV6-3|TRBD1
CASRPQGSTDTQYF
TGTGCCAGCAGACCACAGGGGAGCACAGATACGCAGTATTTT
>TRBJ1-6|-|TRBV11-3|-
CASSYGEVNSPLHF
TGTGCCAGCAGCTACGGGGAAGTCAATTCACCCCTCCACTTT
>TRBJ2-7|-|TRBV7-2|TRBD1
CASSPDRVIALQQYF
TGTGCCAGCAGCCCAGACAGGGTAATTGCTCTACAGCAGTACTTC
>TRBJ2-7|-|TRBV19|TRBD2
CASSRAGTIYEQYF
TGTGCCAGTAGCCGAGCCGGGACTATCTACGAGCAGTACTTC
>TRBJ2-7|once|TRBV6-2/TRBV6-3|-
CASRGVSSYEQYF
TGTGCCAGCAGGGGGGTGTCCTCCTACGAGCAGTACTTC
>TRBJ1-5|-|TRBV5-1|-
CASSLGGSQPQHF
TGCGCCAGCAGCTTAGGGGGATCTCAGCCCCAGCATTTT
>TRBJ2-5|few|TRBV19|-
CASSRTSPKETQYF
TGTGCCAGTAGTCGGACATCCCCTAAAGAGACCCAGTACTTC
>TRBJ1-1|-|TRBV20-1|-
CSARDPRITEAFF
TGCAGTGCTAGAGATCCCCGGATCACTGAAGCTTTCTTT
>TRBJ2-2|-|TRBV5-4|TRBD2
CASSAGLAGAVPGELFF
TGTGCCAGCAGCGCCGGACTAGCGGGAGCCGTCCCCGGGGAGCTGTTTTTT
>TRBJ2-5|once|TRBV19|-
CASSIDYLGVSRETQYF
TGTGCCAGTAGTATAGATTACCTGGGGGTCTCGAGGGAGACCCAGTACTTC
>TRBJ1-1|-|TRBV6-1|-
CASSVTVNTEAFF
TGTGCCAGCAGTGTAACGGTGAACACTGAAGCTTTCTTT